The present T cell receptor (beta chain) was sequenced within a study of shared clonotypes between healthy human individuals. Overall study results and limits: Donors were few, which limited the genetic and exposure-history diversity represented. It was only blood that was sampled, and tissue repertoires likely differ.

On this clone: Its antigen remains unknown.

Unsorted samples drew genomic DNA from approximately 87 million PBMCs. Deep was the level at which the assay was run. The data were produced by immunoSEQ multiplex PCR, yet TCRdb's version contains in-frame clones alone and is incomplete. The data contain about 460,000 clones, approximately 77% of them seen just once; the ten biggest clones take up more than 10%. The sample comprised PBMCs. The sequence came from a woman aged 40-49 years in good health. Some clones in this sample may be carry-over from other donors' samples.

In DNA form, the CDR3 reads TGTGCCAGCAGCCAAGACCTCCGGAGGACAGGGTGGACTGAAGCTTTCTTT. As protein: CASSQDLRRTGWTEAFF. The rearrangement joins TRBV4-2 to TRBJ1-1, with 8 bases aligning to TRBD1. Germline assignment: CDR1 LGHNA and CDR2 YNFKEQ. The CDR3 extends over 17 amino acids. V was pared by 0 bases and J by 5 bases, with 11 bases of the junction left unmatched.